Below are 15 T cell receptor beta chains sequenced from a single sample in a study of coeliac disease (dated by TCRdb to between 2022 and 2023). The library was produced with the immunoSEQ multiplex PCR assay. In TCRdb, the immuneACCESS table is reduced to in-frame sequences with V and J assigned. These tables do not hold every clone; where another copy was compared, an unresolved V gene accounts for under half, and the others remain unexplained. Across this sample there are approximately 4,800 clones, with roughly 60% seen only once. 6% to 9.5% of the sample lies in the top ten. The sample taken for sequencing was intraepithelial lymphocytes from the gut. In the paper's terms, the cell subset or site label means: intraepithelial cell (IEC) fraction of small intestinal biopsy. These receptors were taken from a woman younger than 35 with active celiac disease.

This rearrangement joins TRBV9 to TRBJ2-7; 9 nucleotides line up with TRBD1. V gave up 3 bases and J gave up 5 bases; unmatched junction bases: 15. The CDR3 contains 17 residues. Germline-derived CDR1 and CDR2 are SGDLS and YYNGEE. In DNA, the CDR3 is TGTGCCAGCAGCGCAGCCCTAACAGGGGGCAGAAGGGACGAGCAGTACTTC. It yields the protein CASSAALTGGRRDEQYF.

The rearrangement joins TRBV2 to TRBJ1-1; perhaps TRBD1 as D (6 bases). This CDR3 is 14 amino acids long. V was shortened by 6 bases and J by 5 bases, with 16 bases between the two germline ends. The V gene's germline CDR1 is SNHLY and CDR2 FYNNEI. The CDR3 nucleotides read TGTGCCAGCAGAACAGGGAGATCGGGTACTGAAGCTTTCTTT. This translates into CASRTGRSGTEAFF.

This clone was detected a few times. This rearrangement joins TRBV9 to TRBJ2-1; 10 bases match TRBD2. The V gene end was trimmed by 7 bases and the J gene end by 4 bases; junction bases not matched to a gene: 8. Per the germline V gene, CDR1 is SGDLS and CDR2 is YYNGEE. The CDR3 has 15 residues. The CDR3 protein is CASGAAGGLYNEQFF. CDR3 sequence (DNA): TGTGCCAGCGGTGCAGCGGGAGGGTTATACAATGAGCAGTTCTTC.

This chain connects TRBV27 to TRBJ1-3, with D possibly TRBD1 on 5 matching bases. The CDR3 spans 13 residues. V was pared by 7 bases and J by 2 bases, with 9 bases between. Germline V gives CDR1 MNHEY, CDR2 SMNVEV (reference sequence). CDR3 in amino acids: CASKGRPGNTIYF. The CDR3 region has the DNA TGTGCCAGCAAGGGGCGCCCTGGAAACACCATATATTTT.

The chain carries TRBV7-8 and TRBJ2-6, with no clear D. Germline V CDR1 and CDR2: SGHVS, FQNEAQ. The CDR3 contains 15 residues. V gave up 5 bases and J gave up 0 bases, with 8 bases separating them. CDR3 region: CASSLYSSGANVLTF. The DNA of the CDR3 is TGTGCCAGCAGCCTATATTCCTCTGGGGCCAACGTCCTGACTTTC.

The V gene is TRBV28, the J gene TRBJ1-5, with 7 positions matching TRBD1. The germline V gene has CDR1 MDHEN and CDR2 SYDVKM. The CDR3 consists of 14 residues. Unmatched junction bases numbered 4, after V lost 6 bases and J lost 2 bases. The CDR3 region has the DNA TGTGCCAGCAGGAGGGACAGCCGCAATCAGCCCCAGCATTTT. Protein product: CASRRDSRNQPQHF.

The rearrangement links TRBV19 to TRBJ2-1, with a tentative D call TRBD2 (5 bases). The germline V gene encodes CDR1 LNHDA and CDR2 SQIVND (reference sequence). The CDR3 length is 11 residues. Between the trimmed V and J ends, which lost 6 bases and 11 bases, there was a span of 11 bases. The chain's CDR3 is CASRARGQQFF. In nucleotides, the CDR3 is TGTGCCAGTAGAGCCCGAGGGCAGCAGTTCTTC.

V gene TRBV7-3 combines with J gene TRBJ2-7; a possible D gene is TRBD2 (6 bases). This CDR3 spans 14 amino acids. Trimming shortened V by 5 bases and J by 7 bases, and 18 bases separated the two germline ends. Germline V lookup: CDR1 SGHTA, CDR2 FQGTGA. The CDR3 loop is CASSLTSMEGEQYF. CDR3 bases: TGTGCCAGCAGCCTCACTAGCATGGAGGGAGAGCAGTACTTC.

CDR3 sequence (DNA): TGTGCCACCGTAAGGGGGAACACTGAAGCTTTCTTT. Its protein product is CATVRGNTEAFF. The rearrangement joins TRBV19 to TRBJ1-1; D may be TRBD1 (5 bases). Germline CDR1 LNHDA, CDR2 SQIVND (reference sequence). The germline V and J ends were trimmed by 10 bases and 1 base, with 10 bases remaining between them. This CDR3 is 12 amino acids long. The complete variable domain, with remaining parts taken from reference TRBV19 and TRBJ1-1, reads DGGITQSPKYLFRKEGQNVTLSCEQNLNHDAMYWYRQDPGQGLRLIYYSQIVNDFQKGDIAEGYSVSREKKESFPLTVTSAQKNPTAFYLCATVRGNTEAFFGQGTRLTVV.

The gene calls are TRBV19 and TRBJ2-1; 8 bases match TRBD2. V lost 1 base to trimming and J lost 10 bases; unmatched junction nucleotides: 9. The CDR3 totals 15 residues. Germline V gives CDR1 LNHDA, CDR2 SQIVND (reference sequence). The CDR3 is CASSIVLGRGGEQFF. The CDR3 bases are TGTGCCAGTAGTATAGTGCTGGGACGGGGGGGCGAGCAGTTCTTC.

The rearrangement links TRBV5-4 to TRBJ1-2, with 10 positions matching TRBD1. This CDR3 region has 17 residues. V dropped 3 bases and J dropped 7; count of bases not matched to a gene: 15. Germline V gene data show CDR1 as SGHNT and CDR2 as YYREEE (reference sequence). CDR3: CASSYTGTGEVAGGYTF. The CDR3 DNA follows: TGTGCCAGCAGCTATACCGGGACAGGGGAAGTAGCGGGTGGCTACACCTTC.

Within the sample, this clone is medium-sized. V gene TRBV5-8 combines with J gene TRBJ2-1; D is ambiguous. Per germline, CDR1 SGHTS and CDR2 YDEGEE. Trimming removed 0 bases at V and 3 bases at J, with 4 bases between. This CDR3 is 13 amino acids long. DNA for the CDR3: TGTGCCAGCAGCTTGGACAACTACAATGAGCAGTTCTTC. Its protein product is CASSLDNYNEQFF.

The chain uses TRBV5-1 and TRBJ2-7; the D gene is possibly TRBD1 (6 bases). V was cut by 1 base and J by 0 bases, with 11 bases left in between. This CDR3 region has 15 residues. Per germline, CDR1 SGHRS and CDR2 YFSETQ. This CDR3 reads CASSLLWDNSYEQYF. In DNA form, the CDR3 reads TGCGCCAGCAGCTTGTTGTGGGACAACTCCTACGAGCAGTACTTC.

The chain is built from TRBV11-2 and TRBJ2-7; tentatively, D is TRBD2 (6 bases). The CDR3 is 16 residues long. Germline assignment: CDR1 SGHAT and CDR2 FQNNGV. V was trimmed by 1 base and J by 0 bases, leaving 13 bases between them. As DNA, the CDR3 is TGTGCCAGCAGCTTAGGTCCGGCGGGGCTCTCCTACGAGCAGTACTTC. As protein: CASSLGPAGLSYEQYF.

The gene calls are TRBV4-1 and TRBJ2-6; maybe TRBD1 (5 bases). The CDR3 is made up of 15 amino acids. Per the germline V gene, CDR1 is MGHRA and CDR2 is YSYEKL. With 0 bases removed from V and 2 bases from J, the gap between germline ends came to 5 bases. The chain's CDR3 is CASSQEGAGANVLTF. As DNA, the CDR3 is TGCGCCAGCAGCCAAGAAGGGGCTGGGGCCAACGTCCTGACTTTC.